This T cell receptor beta chain came from a study of T-cell reconstitution after alpha-beta-depleted transplantation in children. This clonotype came up many times. The V gene end was trimmed by 6 bases and the J gene end by 6 bases; junction bases not matched to a gene: 9. Per the germline V gene, CDR1 is LGHNA and CDR2 is YNFKEQ. The CDR3 contains 15 residues. A library of TCRbeta sequences, prepared with unique molecular identifiers, was generated. TCRdb re-analysed the PCR reads in MiXCR, keeping a single row per CDR3 protein. The sample lists about 400,000 distinct CDR3 sequences, 20% seen once, with over 3.5% in the top ten.

The origin of this receptor is a human donor who donated a stem cell graft to a child with acute myeloid leukemia. The starting material was PBMCs from the stem cell graft donor, obtained from the stem cell graft. The chain joins TRBV4-2 to TRBJ2-1; 9 bases align to TRBD2. CDR3 in DNA: TGTGCCAGCAGGTTATATAGCGGGAGCCCCAATGAGCAGTTCTTC. Translation: CASRLYSGSPNEQFF.